This TCR beta chain was profiled in a study of shared clonotypes between healthy human individuals (TCRdb year 2020). Study-wide context: The cohort included a few men and two women between 18 and 49 years of age. Per donor, leukapheresis produced somewhere between about 0.85 and 10 billion PBMCs. Blood TCR repertoires of roughly five healthy adults were deeply sequenced to estimate repertoire size and the extent of clonotype sharing between individuals. For each donor, CD4 naive and CD4 memory were each given three plates, CD8 naive was given two plates, and CD8 memory was given one plate. To increase sequencing depth and limit assay-specific biases, different laboratories used diverse techniques to prepare libraries and sequence TCR repertoires.

There are a few counts of this clone. Its antigen is not yet known. One base away there is no much larger clone; base qualities are not given. The CDR3 has 15 amino acids, counting the end cysteine and phenylalanine. Left in the record is the CDR3 DNA by itself, 45 bases read in frame from the first base. From the germline V gene, CDR1 is ENHRY and CDR2 is SYGVKD. The junction carries 13 bases between V and J, which are trimmed by 0 bases and 6 bases respectively. Donors were healthy HIV-negative adults with no recently reported acute infections or vaccinations. Every donor was a Caucasian adult residing in Nashville, Tennessee, USA. Magnetic negative selection was used to enrich CD4+ T cells, after which naive cells were positively selected on CD45RA and the negative fraction became the memory subset. After blood collection by leukapheresis, PBMCs were isolated using Ficoll-Histopaque density gradient centrifugation and then cryopreserved in the vapor phase of liquid nitrogen. Analytical flow cytometry was used to check the purity and quantity of each magnetically sorted T cell population. From each sorted fraction, genomic DNA was isolated and quantified by UV absorbance on a Nanodrop 2000c.

Using the deep immunoSEQ assay, multiplex PCR amplified TCR CDR3 regions from genomic DNA. Extracted genomic DNA from each cell subset was spread evenly across all wells of several immunoSEQ 96-well plates, with each plate serving as a replicate. For sorted subsets, about 200 ng genomic DNA, equal to approximately 30,000 T cell genomes, was loaded into each replicate PCR. Purified libraries were measured with a Qubit 3.0 fluorometer, size-checked on a Bioanalyzer 2100, and measured again with the KAPA Library Quantification kit. Every immunoSEQ 96-well plate was sequenced on a separate single-read 150-cycle Illumina NextSeq 550 flow cell. On the authors' methods: Because the immunoSEQ output held only junctional sequences and lacked quality scores, the filtering could not match the filtering applied to full-length reads. Sequences were annotated with PyIR, a Python wrapper for IgBLAST v1.9, using IMGT germline references to assign V/J genes and CDR3. Reads were removed for weak V/J assignments (E-value above 1e-6), missing CDR3, stop codons, out-of-frame junctions, or ambiguous translated residues. V3J clonotypes were defined by identical inferred V gene, J gene, and CDR3 amino acid sequence. To compute the percentage overlap between repertoires, the number of shared unique clonotypes was divided by the size of the smaller repertoire. RTK rarefaction, the Chao1 estimator, and Recon v2.1 estimates of unobserved clonotypes were used to assess repertoire richness. For all TCRbeta clonotypes obtained by the gDNA method from four donors, generation probabilities were computed with OLGA. Drawn from immuneACCESS, this table holds only the in-frame rearrangements with V and J called that TCRdb kept. Clones are partly lost; checked studies trace under half to an unresolved V gene and leave the rest unexplained. D and trimming were read from the DNA, whereas the V and J calls and clone size are those reported in that table. This sample holds over 700,000 clones; over 55% were observed only once. The ten largest clones take up about 1.8% of the sample.

What the authors observed across the whole study: Even with the large sequencing depth, rarefaction of the sorted-subset datasets indicated that sequencing was incomplete. The genetic and exposure-history diversity represented was limited by the small number of donors. Pairwise subsampling led to the expectation that sequencing depth would affect the degree of clonotype sharing among donors. Estimated clonotype richness was generally larger for naive than for memory subsets. Compared with non-shared clonotypes, clonotypes shared by all four sorted-subset donors had higher generation probabilities. When a handful of donors were compared, the shared fraction of clonotypes was around 4.6% for naive CD4, about 4% for naive CD8, 2% to 2.5% for memory CD4, and about 0.36% for memory CD8. Sampling was restricted to blood, and TCR repertoires in tissues likely differ from the TCR repertoires found in blood.

Sequences were obtained from memory CD4+ T cells sorted from blood. The sample's cell subset or site label, in plain terms: CD45RA-negative fraction. The TCR comes from a woman under 40 in good health. The chain couples TRBV10-3 to TRBJ2-3, with TRBD1 tentatively as D gene (5 bases match). The DNA sequence follows: TGTGCCATCAGTGAGTCTCAGGGTTCAGGGGATACGCAGTATTTT. Translated, it reads CAISESQGSGDTQYF.